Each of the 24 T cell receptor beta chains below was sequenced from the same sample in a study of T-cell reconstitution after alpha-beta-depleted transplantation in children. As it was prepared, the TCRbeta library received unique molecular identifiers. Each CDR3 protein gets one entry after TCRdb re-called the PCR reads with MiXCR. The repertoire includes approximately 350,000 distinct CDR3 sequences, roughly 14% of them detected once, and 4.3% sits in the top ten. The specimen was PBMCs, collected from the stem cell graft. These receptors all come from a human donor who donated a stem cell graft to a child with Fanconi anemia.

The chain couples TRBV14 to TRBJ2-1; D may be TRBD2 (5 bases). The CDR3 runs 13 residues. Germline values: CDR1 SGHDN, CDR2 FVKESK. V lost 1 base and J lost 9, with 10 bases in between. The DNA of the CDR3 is TGTGCCAGCAGCCAAGTCTTAGCGACTGAGCAGTTCTTC. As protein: CASSQVLATEQFF.

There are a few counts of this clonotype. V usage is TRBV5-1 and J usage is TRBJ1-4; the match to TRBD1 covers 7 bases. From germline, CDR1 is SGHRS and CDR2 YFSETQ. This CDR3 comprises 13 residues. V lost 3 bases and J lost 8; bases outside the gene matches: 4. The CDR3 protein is CASSWGQREKLFF. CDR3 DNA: TGCGCCAGCAGCTGGGGACAGCGCGAAAAACTGTTTTTT.

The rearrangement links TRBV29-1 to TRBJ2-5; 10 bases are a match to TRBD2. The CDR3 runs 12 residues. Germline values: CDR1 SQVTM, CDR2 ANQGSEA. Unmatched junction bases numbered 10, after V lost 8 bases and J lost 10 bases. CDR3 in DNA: TGCAGCACTACACTAGCGGGGAGGGGCCAGTACTTC. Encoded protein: CSTTLAGRGQYF.

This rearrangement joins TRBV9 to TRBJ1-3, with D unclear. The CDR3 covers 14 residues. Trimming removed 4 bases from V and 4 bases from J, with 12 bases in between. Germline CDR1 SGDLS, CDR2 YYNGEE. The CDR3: CASSPSFSGNTIYF. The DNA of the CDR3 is TGTGCCAGCAGCCCTTCTTTCTCCGGAAACACCATATATTTT.

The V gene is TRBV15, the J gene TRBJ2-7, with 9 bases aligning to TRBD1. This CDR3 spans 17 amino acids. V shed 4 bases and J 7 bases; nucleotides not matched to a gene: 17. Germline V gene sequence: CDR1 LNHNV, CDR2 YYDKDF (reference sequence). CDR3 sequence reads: CATSTGLGQGRSREQYF. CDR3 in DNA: TGTGCCACCAGCACCGGTTTGGGACAGGGCCGTTCTAGAGAGCAGTACTTC.

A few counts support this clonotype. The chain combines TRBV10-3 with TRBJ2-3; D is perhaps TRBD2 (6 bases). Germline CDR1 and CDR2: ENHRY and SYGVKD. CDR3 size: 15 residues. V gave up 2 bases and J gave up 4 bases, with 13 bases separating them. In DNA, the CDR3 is TGTGCCATCAGTGAGCCGGTTGGGAGGTCAGATACGCAGTATTTT. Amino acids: CAISEPVGRSDTQYF.

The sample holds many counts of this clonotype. This chain's CDR3 is CASSSAGAPGNEQFF. The DNA for the CDR3 is TGTGCCAGCAGCTCAGCGGGGGCCCCCGGGAATGAGCAGTTCTTC. The J gene is TRBJ2-1, the V gene TRBV5-6, with 8 bases matching TRBD2. The CDR3 length is 15 residues. V lost 3 bases, J lost 7 bases, and 9 bases stayed unmatched. Germline V gene data show CDR1 as SGHDT and CDR2 as YYEEEE.

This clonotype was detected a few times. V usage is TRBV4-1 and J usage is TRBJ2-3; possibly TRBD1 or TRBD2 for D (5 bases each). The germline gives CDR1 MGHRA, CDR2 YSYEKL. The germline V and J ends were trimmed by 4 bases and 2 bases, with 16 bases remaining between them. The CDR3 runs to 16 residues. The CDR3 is CASSRQGNGATDTQYF. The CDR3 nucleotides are TGCGCCAGCAGCCGTCAGGGTAACGGGGCCACAGATACGCAGTATTTT.

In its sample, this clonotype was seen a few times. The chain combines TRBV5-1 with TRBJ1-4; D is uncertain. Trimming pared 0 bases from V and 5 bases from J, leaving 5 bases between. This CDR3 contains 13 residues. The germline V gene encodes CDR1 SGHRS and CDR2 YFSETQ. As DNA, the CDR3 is TGCGCCAGCAGCTTGGAGGCAAATGAAAAACTGTTTTTT. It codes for CASSLEANEKLFF.

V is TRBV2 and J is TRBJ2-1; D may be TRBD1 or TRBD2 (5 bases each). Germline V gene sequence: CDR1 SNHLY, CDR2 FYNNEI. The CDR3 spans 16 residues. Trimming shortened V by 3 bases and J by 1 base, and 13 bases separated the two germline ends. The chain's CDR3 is CASSDPEGRSYNEQFF. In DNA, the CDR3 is TGTGCCAGCAGTGACCCCGAGGGGCGATCCTACAATGAGCAGTTCTTC. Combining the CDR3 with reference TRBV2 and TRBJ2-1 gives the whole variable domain EPEVTQTPSHQVTQMGQEVILRCVPISNHLYFYWYRQILGQKVEFLVSFYNNEISEKSEIFDDQFSVERPDGSNFTLKIRSTKLEDSAMYFCASSDPEGRSYNEQFFGPGTRLTVL.

DNA for the CDR3: TGTGCCAGCAGTTACATTTTTGGCAGAACTTTAAACACCGGGGAGCTGTTTTTT. This gives the protein CASSYIFGRTLNTGELFF. The V call is TRBV6-5, the J call TRBJ2-2; D unclear. The V end lost 2 bases, the J end lost 2 bases, and 18 bases lay between the germline ends. The length of the CDR3 is 18 residues. Germline V lookup: CDR1 MNHEY, CDR2 SVGAGI.

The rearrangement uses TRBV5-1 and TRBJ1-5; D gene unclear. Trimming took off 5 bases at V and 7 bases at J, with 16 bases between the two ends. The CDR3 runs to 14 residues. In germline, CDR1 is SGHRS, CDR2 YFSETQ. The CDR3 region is CASSPDAGGQPQHF. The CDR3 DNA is TGCGCCAGCAGTCCGGACGCCGGAGGGCAGCCCCAGCATTTT.

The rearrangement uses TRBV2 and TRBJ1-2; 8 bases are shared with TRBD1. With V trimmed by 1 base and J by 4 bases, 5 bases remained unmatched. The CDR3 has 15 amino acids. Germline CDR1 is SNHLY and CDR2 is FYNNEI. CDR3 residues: CASSEETGGTYGYTF. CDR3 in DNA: TGTGCCAGCAGTGAAGAAACAGGGGGGACCTATGGCTACACCTTC.

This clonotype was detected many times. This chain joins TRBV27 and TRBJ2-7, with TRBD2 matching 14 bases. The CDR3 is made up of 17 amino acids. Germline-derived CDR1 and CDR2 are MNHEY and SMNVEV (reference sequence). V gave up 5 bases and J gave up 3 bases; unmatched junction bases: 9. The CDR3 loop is CASSRWTGTSGGYEQYF. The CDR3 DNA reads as TGTGCCAGCAGTCGCTGGACCGGGACTAGCGGGGGCTACGAGCAGTACTTC.

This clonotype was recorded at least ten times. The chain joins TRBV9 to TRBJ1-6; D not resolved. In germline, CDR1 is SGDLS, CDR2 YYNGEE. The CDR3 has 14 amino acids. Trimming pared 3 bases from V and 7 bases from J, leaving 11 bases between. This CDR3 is CASSAVELNSPLHF. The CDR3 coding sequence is TGTGCCAGCAGCGCCGTGGAGTTAAATTCACCCCTCCACTTT.

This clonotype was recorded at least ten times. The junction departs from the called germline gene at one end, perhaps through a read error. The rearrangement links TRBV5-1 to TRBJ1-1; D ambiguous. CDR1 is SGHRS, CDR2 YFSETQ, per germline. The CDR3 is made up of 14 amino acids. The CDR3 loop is CASSLDGGDTEAFF. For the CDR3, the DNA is TGTGCCAGCAGCCTAGACGGTGGGGACACTGAAGCTTTCTTT.

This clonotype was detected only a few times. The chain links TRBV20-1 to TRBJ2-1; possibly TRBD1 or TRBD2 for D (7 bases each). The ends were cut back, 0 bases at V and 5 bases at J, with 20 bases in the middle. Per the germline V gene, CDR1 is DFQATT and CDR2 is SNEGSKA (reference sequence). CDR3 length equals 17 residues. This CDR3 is CSARDLGSRGGDNEQFF. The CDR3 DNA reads TGCAGTGCTAGAGATCTGGGGAGCAGGGGGGGGGACAATGAGCAGTTCTTC.

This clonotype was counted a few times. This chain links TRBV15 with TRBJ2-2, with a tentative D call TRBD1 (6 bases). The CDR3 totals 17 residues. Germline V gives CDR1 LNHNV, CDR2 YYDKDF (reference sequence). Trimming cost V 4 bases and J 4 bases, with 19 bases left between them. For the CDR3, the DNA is TGTGCCACCAGCACTTCCACAGGGATGAGGTTCACCGGGGAGCTGTTTTTT. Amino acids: CATSTSTGMRFTGELFF.

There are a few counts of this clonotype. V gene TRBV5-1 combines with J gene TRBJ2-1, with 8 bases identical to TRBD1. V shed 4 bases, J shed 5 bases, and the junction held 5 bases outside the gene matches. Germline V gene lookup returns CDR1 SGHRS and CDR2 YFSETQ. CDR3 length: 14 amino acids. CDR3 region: CASSGRTGNNEQFF. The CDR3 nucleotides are TGCGCCAGCAGCGGGAGGACAGGGAACAATGAGCAGTTCTTC.

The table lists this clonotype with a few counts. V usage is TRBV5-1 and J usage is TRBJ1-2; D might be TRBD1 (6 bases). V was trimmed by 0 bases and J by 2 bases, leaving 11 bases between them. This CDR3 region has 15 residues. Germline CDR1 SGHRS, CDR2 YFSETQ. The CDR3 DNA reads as TGCGCCAGCAGCTTGGCAGGGGCGGAGAACTATGGCTACACCTTC. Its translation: CASSLAGAENYGYTF.

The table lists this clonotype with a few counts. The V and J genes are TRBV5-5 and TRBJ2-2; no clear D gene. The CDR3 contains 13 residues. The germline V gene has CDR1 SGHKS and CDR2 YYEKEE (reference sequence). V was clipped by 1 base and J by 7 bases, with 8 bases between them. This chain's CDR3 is CASSLNRNGELFF. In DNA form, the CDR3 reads TGTGCCAGCAGCTTGAACCGTAACGGGGAGCTGTTTTTT.

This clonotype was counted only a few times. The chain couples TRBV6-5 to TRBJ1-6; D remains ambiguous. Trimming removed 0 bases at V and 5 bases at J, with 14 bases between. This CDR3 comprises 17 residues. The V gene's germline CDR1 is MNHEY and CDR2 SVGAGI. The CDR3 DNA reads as TGTGCCAGCAGTTACTCGGGAGAGCGGGGTGATAATTCACCCCTCCACTTT. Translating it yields CASSYSGERGDNSPLHF.

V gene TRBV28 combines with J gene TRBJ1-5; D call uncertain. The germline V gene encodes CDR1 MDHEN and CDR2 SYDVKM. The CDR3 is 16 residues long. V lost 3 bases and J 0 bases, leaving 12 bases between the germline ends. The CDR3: CASSFRGAYSNQPQHF. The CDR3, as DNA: TGTGCCAGCAGTTTTCGAGGAGCCTATAGCAATCAGCCCCAGCATTTT.

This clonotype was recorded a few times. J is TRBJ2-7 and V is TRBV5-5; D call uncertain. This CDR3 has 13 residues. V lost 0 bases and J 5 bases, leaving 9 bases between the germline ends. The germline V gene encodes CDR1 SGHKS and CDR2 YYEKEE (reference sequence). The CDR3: CASSLGAGNEQYV. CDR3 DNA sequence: TGTGCCAGCAGCTTGGGCGCTGGGAACGAGCAGTACGTC.